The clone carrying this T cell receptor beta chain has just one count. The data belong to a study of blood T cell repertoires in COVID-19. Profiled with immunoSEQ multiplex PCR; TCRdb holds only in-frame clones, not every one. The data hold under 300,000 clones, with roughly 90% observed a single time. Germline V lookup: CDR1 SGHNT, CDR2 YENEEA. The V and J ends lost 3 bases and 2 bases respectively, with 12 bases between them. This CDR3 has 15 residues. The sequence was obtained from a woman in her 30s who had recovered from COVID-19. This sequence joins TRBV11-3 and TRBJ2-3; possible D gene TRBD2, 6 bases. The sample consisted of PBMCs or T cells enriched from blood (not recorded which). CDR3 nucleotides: TGTGCCAGCAGCTTCGAGGGAGGACACACAGATACGCAGTATTTT. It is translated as CASSFEGGHTDTQYF.